Listed here is a single T cell receptor beta chain. Its antigen is as yet unknown. 13 Jbeta primers and 60 Vbeta primers were used for the PCR. The assay was immunoSEQ multiplex PCR, and TCRdb's table has in-frame clones only and misses some. The table gives around 190,000 clones; the top ten clones make up more than 0.75% of it. The germline V gene has CDR1 SGDLS and CDR2 YYNGEE. CDR3 length equals 16 residues. J gave up 9 bases and V 0 bases, and 8 bases lay outside the gene matches. This sample is drawn from a study of cytomegalovirus exposure and HLA in healthy donors. Study results and caveats: 87-base-pair reads could not separate some V segments, including TRBV6-2 and TRBV6-3. Association of approximately 16,000 TCR beta sequences with HLA alleles was found at 0.05 false discovery rate in a later analysis.

The TCR was taken from a woman aged 30 to 39 in good health and CMV-seropositive. Source material: PBMCs. This chain links TRBV9 with TRBJ2-1; TRBD2 matches 11 bases. The CDR3 nucleotides read TGTGCCAGCAGCGTAGTTCTAGCGGGAGGTAGTGTTGAGCAGTTCTTC. The encoded protein is CASSVVLAGGSVEQFF.